A selection of T cell receptor beta chains follows, all from one sample in a study of blood T cells in healthy people across ages. One entry per CDR3 protein results from TCRdb running MiXCR on the 5' RACE reads. The table includes 550,000 to 600,000 distinct CDR3 sequences, around half detected once. Sequences were obtained from blood. The receptors shown here come from a man older than 75 in good health. CDR3s include the opening cysteine and the closing phenylalanine or tryptophan. Fields, in order: CDR3 length, D gene, V gene, clone size, J gene, CDR3 DNA, CDR3 protein. The D gene is left open where the match is weak. A clone size is listed for some rows: how often the clone was seen (once, few, many), or a class if it is expanded.

13	TRBD1	TRBV7-9	-	TRBJ1-2	TGTGCCAGCAGCTTAGCCGGACAGGGTGGCTACACCTTC	CASSLAGQGGYTF
14	-	TRBV12-3/TRBV12-4	few	TRBJ2-7	TGTGCCAGCAGTTTAGAGAGGGACTCCTACGAGCAGTACTTC	CASSLERDSYEQYF
18	TRBD2	TRBV7-6	-	TRBJ2-1	TGTGCCAGCAGCCCCGGTATTAGCGGGGGGACGACTTACAATGAGCAGTTCTTC	CASSPGISGGTTYNEQFF
15	-	TRBV12-3/TRBV12-4	-	TRBJ1-1	TGTGCCAGCAGCAACCGGGACACGATAAACACTGAAGCTTTCTTT	CASSNRDTINTEAFF
15	-	TRBV12-5	many	TRBJ2-3	TGTGCTAGTGGTTTGGGGACATCGATCACAGATACGCAGTATTTT	CASGLGTSITDTQYF
13	-	TRBV20-1	-	TRBJ1-2	TGCAGTGCGGGAGGGTATTGGCGGGATGGCTACACCTTC	CSAGGYWRDGYTF
12	-	TRBV29-1	few	TRBJ1-2	TGCAGCGTTGAAGACGGGGATGAGGGCTACACCTTC	CSVEDGDEGYTF
17	TRBD1	TRBV6-2/TRBV6-3	-	TRBJ2-7	TGTGCCAGCAGCTCTCCGGGACAGGGGCCGAGCACATACGAGCAGTACTTC	CASSSPGQGPSTYEQYF
13	-	TRBV6-1	-	TRBJ1-2	TGTGCCAGCAGTGAAGGGTCTGTCTATGGCTACACCTTC	CASSEGSVYGYTF
16	-	TRBV5-1	many	TRBJ1-4	TGCGCCAGCAGCTTGGAAGGCCGGGGGCGCGGTGAAAAACTGTTTTTT	CASSLEGRGRGEKLFF
16	TRBD2	TRBV7-2	few	TRBJ2-5	TGTGCCAGCAGCTTAGTTGGTAGCGGGATGTCAGAGACCCAGTACTTC	CASSLVGSGMSETQYF
15	TRBD2	TRBV19	few	TRBJ2-7	TGTGCCAGTAGGGTGTCGGCGGGAGAGGGCTACGAGCAGTACTTC	CASRVSAGEGYEQYF
13	TRBD2	TRBV20-1	-	TRBJ2-3	TGCAGTGGACTAGCGGTGGCGACAGATACGCAGTATTTT	CSGLAVATDTQYF
14	-	TRBV12-3/TRBV12-4	-	TRBJ1-1	TGTGCCAGCCGCCTGGACCGCGAGTACACTGAAGCTTTCTTT	CASRLDREYTEAFF
15	-	TRBV4-3	-	TRBJ1-4	TGCGCCAGCAGCCAAGAGGGCTTAACTAATGAAAAACTGTTTTTT	CASSQEGLTNEKLFF
11	-	TRBV24-1	few	TRBJ2-7	TGTGCCACATCTGACGGTTACGAGCAGTACTTC	CATSDGYEQYF
12	-	TRBV20-1	-	TRBJ2-5	TGCAGTGCGAAGATCCCTAACCAGGAACAGTACTTC	CSAKIPNQEQYF
16	-	TRBV25-1	-	TRBJ1-4	TGTGCCAGCAGTGACCACGGAGGGGGGGGCGGCGAAAAACTGTTTTTT	CASSDHGGGGGEKLFF
15	TRBD2	TRBV29-1	-	TRBJ2-1	TGCAGCGGTGACCGTCCGGGACTAGCGTCCAATGAGCAGTTCTTC	CSGDRPGLASNEQFF
17	TRBD2	TRBV10-2	-	TRBJ2-5	TGCGCCAGCAGTGAGTCCCGCACTAGCGGCCTGCAGCAGACCCAGTACTTC	CASSESRTSGLQQTQYF
15	-	TRBV5-1	-	TRBJ2-7	TGCGCCAGCAGCTCAAAATTACAGGGTGGCAATGAGCAGTACTTC	CASSSKLQGGNEQYF
15	TRBD1	TRBV12-3/TRBV12-4	-	TRBJ1-2	TGTGCCAGCAGTCCCACAGGGGAAGGGGTCTATGGCTACACCTTC	CASSPTGEGVYGYTF
14	TRBD1	TRBV7-9	few	TRBJ2-7	TGTGCCAGCAGCTTAGGTGAGGGGGCTTCCGAGCAGTACTTC	CASSLGEGASEQYF
16	TRBD1	TRBV5-6	-	TRBJ1-1	TGTGCCAGCAGCGCGGGACAGGGGGCGTCGAACACTGAAGCTTTCTTT	CASSAGQGASNTEAFF
17	-	TRBV29-1	-	TRBJ2-6	TGCGGCCCTGCCAAGGCCAGGGGCAGGTCTGGGGCCAACGTCCTGACTTTC	CGPAKARGRSGANVLTF
15	-	TRBV12-3/TRBV12-4	-	TRBJ1-1	TGTGCCAGCAGTTTAGGAGGAGAGGGAACCACTGAAGCTTTCTTT	CASSLGGEGTTEAFF
15	-	TRBV5-6	once	TRBJ2-5	TGTGCCAGCAGCATCACGACAGAGTACCAAGAGACCCAGTACTTC	CASSITTEYQETQYF
14	TRBD2	TRBV5-1	-	TRBJ2-3	TGCGCCAGCAGCGCGGGGGTATACACAGATACGCAGTATTTT	CASSAGVYTDTQYF
13	-	TRBV6-1	-	TRBJ1-1	TGTGCCAGCAGTGAAACCGACAGGAGAAAAGCTTTCTTT	CASSETDRRKAFF
13	TRBD1	TRBV27	-	TRBJ1-1	TGTGCCAGCAGTTTATACAGGGGGGCTGAAGCTTTCTTT	CASSLYRGAEAFF
16	TRBD1	TRBV20-1	-	TRBJ2-5	TGCAGTGCTAGAGACTCCGACAGGGGATCACAAGAGACCCTGTACTTC	CSARDSDRGSQETLYF
15	TRBD2	TRBV20-1	-	TRBJ2-7	TGCAGTGCTAGGAAGCCTAGCGGGAGCGTCCACGAGCAGTACTTC	CSARKPSGSVHEQYF
17	-	TRBV7-2	-	TRBJ2-6	TGTGCCAGCAGCTTAGTTTCAGGTCCGGGAGGGGCCAACGTCCTGACTTTC	CASSLVSGPGGANVLTF
17	-	TRBV20-1	-	TRBJ2-3	TGCAGTGCTAGAGGGCTCAGGGAGGATTTACGGAAGGATACGCAGTATTTT	CSARGLREDLRKDTQYF
17	TRBD2	TRBV2	-	TRBJ2-7	TGTGCCAGCAGTGACCTTGCGTTAGGGACTAGCGCGTACGAGCAGTACTTC	CASSDLALGTSAYEQYF
16	TRBD1	TRBV4-1	-	TRBJ2-7	TGCGCCAGCAGCCAAGGGTGGACAGGGGTCTCCTACGAGCAGTACTTC	CASSQGWTGVSYEQYF
14	TRBD1	TRBV20-1	-	TRBJ1-2	TGCAGTGCTAGAGATAAGACAGGGATCTATGGCTACACCTTC	CSARDKTGIYGYTF
13	-	TRBV10-3	once	TRBJ2-1	TGTGCCATCAGTGCCTACATCGACAATGAGCAGTTCTTC	CAISAYIDNEQFF
13	TRBD2	TRBV6-5	-	TRBJ2-1	TGTGCCAGCAGTTCCACTGTGCGGGGGGAGCAGTTCTTC	CASSSTVRGEQFF
12	-	TRBV29-1	-	TRBJ2-7	TGCAGCGTTGGAAAATCCTCCTGCGAGCAGTACTTC	CSVGKSSCEQYF
13	-	TRBV29-1	-	TRBJ2-1	TGCAGCCCAACCTACGGTCAGTACAATGAGCAGTTCTTC	CSPTYGQYNEQFF
12	-	TRBV29-1	-	TRBJ1-1	TGCAGCGTTGGAGTGGATTACACTGAAGCTTTCTTT	CSVGVDYTEAFF
13	-	TRBV9	-	TRBJ2-5	TGTGCCAGCAGCATGCAGGGCCAAGAGACCCAGTACTTC	CASSMQGQETQYF
12	-	TRBV29-1	-	TRBJ2-4	TGCAGCGTTGTAGGGACCCTCGATGACCAGTACTTC	CSVVGTLDDQYF
16	-	TRBV24-1	-	TRBJ2-2	TGTGCCACCAGTGATCAGGGACCGCCTAACACCGGGGAGCTGTTTTTT	CATSDQGPPNTGELFF
14	-	TRBV7-9	-	TRBJ2-3	TGTGCCAGCAGCTTTGAGGGGAACACAGATACGCAGTATTTT	CASSFEGNTDTQYF
15	TRBD2	TRBV6-5	many	TRBJ2-2	TGTGCCAGCAGTTACGCTAGCGGCTACACCGGGGAGCTGTTTTTT	CASSYASGYTGELFF
15	-	TRBV7-9	few	TRBJ2-3	TGTGCCAGCAGCCAGGTGTTAGGGGGCACAGATACGCAGTATTTT	CASSQVLGGTDTQYF
13	-	TRBV18	-	TRBJ1-1	TGTGCCAGCTCACAGGGGGTGGACACTGAAGCTTTCTTT	CASSQGVDTEAFF
16	-	TRBV15	-	TRBJ2-6	TGTGCCACCAGCAGAGATCTGAGCTCTGGGGCCAACGTCCTGACTTTC	CATSRDLSSGANVLTF